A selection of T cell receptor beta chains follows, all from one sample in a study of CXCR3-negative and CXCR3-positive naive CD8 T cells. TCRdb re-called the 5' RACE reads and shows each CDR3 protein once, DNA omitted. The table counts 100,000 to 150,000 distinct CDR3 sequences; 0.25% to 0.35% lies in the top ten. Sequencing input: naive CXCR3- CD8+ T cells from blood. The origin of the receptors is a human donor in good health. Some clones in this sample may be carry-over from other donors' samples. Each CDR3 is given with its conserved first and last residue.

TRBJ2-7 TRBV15 CATSRDPDPRWGEQYF
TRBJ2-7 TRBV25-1 CASSELDRGRDEQYF
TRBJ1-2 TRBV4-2 CASSSNYGYTF
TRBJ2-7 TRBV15 CATSRDGQGSYEQYF
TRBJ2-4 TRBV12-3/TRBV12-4 CASSRDGNIQYF
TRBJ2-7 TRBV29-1 CSVEDSTSSYSYEQYF
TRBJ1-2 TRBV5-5 CASSFEVRTGYGYTF
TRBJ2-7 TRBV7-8 CASSQGGRGYEQYF
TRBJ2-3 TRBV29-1 CSADGGFTDTQYF
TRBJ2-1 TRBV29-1 CSVEVAGYFDEQFF